This T cell receptor beta chain was recorded in a study of beta chain features in type 1 diabetes. Points from the study as a whole: With patients and controls alike, PCR might favor shorter templates to an equal degree. Whether HLA type influences TCRB rearrangement remained unresolved here. Relative to healthy donors, patients appeared to have naive, central memory and Treg TCRB repertoires that were more similar.

The junction had 11 bases not matched to a gene; V was cut back by 8 bases and J by 5 bases. The germline gives CDR1 MNHNY, CDR2 SVGAGI (reference sequence). This CDR3 is built from 14 residues. cDNA synthesis used the whole RNA isolate, giving expressed TCRB sequences. An average of around 3.9 million reads was obtained for naive, central memory and regulatory T cell samples. The assay was immunoSEQ multiplex PCR, and TCRdb's table has in-frame clones only and misses some. This sample has 150,000 to 170,000 clones, with around 8% found just once. This clone was counted once. What it recognizes is unknown.

This chain connects TRBV6-6 to TRBJ2-5; TRBD1 matches 7 bases. This clonotype was obtained from a man aged 18-30 years in good health. Sequencing was performed on central memory CD4+ T cells from blood. DNA for the CDR3: TGTGCCAGCGCCGAACCGGGACAGATGGAGACCCAGTACTTC. Its translation: CASAEPGQMETQYF.